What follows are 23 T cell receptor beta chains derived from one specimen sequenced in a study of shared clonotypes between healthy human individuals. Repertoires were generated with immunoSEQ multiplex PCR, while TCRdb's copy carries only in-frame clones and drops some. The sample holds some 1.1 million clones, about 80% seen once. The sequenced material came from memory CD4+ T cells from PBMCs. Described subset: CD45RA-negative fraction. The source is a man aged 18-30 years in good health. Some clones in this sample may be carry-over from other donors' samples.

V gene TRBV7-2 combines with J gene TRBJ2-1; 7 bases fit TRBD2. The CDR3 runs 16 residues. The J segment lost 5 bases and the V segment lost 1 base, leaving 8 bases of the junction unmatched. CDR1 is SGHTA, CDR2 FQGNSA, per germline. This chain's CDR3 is CASSLVGGSINNEQFF. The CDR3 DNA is TGTGCCAGCAGCTTAGTCGGCGGGAGTATCAACAATGAGCAGTTCTTC.

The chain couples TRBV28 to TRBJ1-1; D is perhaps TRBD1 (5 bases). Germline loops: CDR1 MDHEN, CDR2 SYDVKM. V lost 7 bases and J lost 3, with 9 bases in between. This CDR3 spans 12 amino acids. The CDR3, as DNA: TGTGCCAGCACGTGGGGGGACACTGAAGCTTTCTTT. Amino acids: CASTWGDTEAFF.

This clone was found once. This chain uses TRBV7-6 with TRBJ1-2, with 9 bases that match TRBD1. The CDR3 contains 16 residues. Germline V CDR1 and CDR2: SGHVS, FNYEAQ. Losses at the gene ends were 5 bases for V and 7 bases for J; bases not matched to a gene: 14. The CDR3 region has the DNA TGTGCCAGCAGCCCTAGCCCCCGACAGGGGGAGTCTGGCTACACCTTC. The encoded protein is CASSPSPRQGESGYTF.

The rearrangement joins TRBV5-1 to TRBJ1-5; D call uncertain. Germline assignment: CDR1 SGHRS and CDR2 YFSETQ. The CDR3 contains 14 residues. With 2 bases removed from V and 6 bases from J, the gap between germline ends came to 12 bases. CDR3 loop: CASSFRGEGQPQHF. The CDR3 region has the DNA TGCGCCAGCAGCTTTAGAGGTGAGGGTCAGCCCCAGCATTTT. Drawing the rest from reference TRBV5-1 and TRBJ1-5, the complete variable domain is KAGVTQTPRYLIKTRGQQVTLSCSPISGHRSVSWYQQTPGQGLQFLFEYFSETQRNKGNFPGRFSGRQFSNSRSEMNVSTLELGDSALYLCASSFRGEGQPQHFGDGTRLSIL.

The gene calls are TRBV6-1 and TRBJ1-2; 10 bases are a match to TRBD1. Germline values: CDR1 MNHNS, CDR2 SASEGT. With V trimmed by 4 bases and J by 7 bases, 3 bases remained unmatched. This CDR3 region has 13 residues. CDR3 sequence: CASSAGTGAGYTF. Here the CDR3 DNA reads TGTGCCAGCAGTGCTGGGACAGGGGCTGGCTACACCTTC.

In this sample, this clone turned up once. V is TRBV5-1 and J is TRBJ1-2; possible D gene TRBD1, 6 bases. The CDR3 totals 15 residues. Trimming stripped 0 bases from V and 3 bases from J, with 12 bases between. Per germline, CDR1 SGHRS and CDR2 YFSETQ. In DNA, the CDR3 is TGCGCCAGCAGCTTGGCCTTCGGGGGCGACTATGGCTACACCTTC. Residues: CASSLAFGGDYGYTF.

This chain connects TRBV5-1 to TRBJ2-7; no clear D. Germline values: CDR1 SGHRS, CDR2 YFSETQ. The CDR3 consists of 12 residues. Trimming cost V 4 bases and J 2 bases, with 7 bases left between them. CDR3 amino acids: CASSTDAYEQYF. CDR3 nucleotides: TGCGCCAGCAGCACCGATGCCTACGAGCAGTACTTC. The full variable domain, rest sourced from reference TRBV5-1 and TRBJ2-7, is KAGVTQTPRYLIKTRGQQVTLSCSPISGHRSVSWYQQTPGQGLQFLFEYFSETQRNKGNFPGRFSGRQFSNSRSEMNVSTLELGDSALYLCASSTDAYEQYFGPGTRLTVT.

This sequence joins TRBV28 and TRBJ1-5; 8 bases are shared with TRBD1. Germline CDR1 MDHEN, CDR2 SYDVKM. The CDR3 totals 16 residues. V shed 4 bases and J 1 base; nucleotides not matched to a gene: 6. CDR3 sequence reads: CASSSPQGASNQPQHF. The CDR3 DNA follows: TGTGCCAGCAGTTCACCCCAGGGGGCAAGCAATCAGCCCCAGCATTTT.

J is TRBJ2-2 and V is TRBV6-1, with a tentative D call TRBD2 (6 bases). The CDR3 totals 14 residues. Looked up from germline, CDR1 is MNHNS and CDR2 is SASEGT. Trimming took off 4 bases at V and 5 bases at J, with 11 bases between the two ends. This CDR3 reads CASSVNAGTGELFF. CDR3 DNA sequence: TGTGCCAGCAGTGTCAACGCGGGGACCGGGGAGCTGTTTTTT.

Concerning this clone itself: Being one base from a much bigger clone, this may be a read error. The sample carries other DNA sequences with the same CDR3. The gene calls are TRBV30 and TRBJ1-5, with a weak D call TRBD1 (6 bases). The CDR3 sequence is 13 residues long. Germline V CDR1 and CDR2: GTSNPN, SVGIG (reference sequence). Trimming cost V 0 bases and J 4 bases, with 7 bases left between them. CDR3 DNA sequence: TGTGCCTGGAGTGTAGGGGGGAATCAGCCCCAGCATTTT. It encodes CAWSVGGNQPQHF. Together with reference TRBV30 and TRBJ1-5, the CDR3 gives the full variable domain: SQTIHQWPATLVQPVGSPLSLECTVEGTSNPNLYWYRQAAGRGLQLLFYSVGIGQISSEVPQNLSASRPQDRQFILSSKKLLLSDSGFYLCAWSVGGNQPQHFGDGTRLSIL.

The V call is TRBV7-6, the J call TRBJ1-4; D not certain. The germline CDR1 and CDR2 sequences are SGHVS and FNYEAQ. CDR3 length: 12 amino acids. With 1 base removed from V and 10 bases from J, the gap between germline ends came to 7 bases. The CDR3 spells CASSLGQAKLFF. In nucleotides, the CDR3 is TGTGCCAGCAGCTTAGGCCAGGCAAAACTGTTTTTT.

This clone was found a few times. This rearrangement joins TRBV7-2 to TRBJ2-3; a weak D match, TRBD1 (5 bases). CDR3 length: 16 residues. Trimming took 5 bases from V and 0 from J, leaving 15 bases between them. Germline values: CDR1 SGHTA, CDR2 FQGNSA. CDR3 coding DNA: TGTGCCAGCAGCCCCAGGGTCCGAGTTAGCACAGATACGCAGTATTTT. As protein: CASSPRVRVSTDTQYF.

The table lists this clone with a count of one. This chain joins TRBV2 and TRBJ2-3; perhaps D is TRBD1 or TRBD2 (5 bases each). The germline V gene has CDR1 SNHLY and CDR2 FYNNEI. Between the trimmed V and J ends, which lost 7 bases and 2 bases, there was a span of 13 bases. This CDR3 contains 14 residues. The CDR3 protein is CASTGHFTTDTQYF. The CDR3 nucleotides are TGTGCCAGCACGGGGCATTTTACCACAGATACGCAGTATTTT. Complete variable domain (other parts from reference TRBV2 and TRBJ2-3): EPEVTQTPSHQVTQMGQEVILRCVPISNHLYFYWYRQILGQKVEFLVSFYNNEISEKSEIFDDQFSVERPDGSNFTLKIRSTKLEDSAMYFCASTGHFTTDTQYFGPGTRLTVL.

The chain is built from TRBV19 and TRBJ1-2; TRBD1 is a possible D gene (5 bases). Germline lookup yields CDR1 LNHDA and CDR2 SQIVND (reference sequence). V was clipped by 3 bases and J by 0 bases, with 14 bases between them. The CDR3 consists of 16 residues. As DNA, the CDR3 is TGTGCCAGTAGTATTTACGGGGCATCCACTAACTATGGCTACACCTTC. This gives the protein CASSIYGASTNYGYTF.

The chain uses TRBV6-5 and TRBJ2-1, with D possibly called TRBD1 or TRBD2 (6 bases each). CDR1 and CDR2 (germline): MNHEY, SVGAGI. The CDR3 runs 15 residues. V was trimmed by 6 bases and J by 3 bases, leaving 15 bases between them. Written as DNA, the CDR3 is TGTGCCAGCAGCGCGAGAGGGGGAGGCTACAATGAGCAGTTCTTC. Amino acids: CASSARGGGYNEQFF.

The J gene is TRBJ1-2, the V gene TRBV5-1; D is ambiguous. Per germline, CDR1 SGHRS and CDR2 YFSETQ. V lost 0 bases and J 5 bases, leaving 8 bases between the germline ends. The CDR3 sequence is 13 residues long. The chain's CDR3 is CASSLALGYGYTF. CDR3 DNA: TGCGCCAGCAGCTTGGCCCTGGGTTATGGCTACACCTTC.

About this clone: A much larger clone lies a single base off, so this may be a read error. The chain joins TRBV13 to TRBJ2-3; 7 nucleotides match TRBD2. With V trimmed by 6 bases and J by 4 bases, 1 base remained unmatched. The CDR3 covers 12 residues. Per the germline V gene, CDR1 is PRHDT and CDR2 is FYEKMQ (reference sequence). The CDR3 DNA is TGTGCCAGCAGTGGGGGGGCAGATACGCAGTATTTT. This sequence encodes CASSGGADTQYF.

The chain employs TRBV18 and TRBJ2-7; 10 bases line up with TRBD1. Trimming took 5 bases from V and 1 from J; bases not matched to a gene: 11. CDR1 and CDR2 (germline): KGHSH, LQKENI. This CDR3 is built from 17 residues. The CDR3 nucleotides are TGTGCCAGCTCATCATCTCAGGGACAGGGGAGATCCTACGAGCAGTACTTC. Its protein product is CASSSSQGQGRSYEQYF.

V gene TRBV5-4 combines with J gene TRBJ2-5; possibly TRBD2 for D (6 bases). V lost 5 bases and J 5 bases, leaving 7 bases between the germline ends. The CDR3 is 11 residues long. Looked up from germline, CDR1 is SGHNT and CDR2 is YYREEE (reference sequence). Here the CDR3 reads CASREGETQYF. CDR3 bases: TGTGCCAGCAGGGAGGGGGAGACCCAGTACTTC.

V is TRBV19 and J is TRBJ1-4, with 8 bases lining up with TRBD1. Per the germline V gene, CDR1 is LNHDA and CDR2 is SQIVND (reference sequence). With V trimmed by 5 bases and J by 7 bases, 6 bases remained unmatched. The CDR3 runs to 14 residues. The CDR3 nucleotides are TGTGCCAGTAGTCTACGACAGGGGAGTGAAAAACTGTTTTTT. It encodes CASSLRQGSEKLFF.

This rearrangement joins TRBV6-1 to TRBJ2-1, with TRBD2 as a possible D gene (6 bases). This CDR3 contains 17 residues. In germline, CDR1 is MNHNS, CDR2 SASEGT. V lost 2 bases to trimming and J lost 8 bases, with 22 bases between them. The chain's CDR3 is CASSERETGGAGYEQFF. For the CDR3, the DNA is TGTGCCAGCAGTGAACGCGAGACCGGCGGGGCTGGGTATGAGCAGTTCTTC.

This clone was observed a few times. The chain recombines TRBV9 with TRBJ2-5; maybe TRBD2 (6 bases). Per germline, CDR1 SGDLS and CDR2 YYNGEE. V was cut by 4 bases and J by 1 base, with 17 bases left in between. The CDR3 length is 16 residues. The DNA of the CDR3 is TGTGCCAGCAGCCCCGCTGGGTATAGCGGCCAAGAGACCCAGTACTTC. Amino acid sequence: CASSPAGYSGQETQYF.

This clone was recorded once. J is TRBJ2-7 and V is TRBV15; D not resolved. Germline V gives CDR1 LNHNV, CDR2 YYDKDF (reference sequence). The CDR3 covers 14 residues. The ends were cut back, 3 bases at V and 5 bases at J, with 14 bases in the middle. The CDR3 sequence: CATSSISGEDEQYF. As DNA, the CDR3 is TGTGCCACCAGCAGTATCTCTGGTGAGGACGAGCAGTACTTC.